A single sample gave rise to the 16 T cell receptor beta chains below, sequenced in a study of cytomegalovirus exposure and HLA in healthy donors (dated by TCRdb to about 2017). Library preparation was by the immunoSEQ multiplex PCR assay. For the multiplex PCR, a mixture combining 60 forward primers for TCR Vbeta segments and 13 reverse primers for TCR Jbeta segments was used. The clones in this table, taken by TCRdb from immuneACCESS, are in-frame only. Not every clone is retained; where verified, under half of the shortfall comes from an unresolved V gene, and the cause of the rest is unknown. The sample table holds under 150,000 clones, of which 75% to 90% were seen once. About 8.6% of the sample rests with the top ten. What was sequenced was PBMCs. The receptor source for this set is a woman aged 45 to 65 in good health and CMV-seropositive.

The rearrangement uses TRBV5-1 and TRBJ2-5; 7 bases are shared with TRBD1. The CDR3 spans 15 residues. In germline, CDR1 is SGHRS, CDR2 YFSETQ. Trimming took 7 bases from V and 5 from J; bases not matched to a gene: 14. The CDR3, as DNA: TGCGCCAGCGGCGTAGGGACAGTTGAAATTGAGACCCAGTACTTC. Residues: CASGVGTVEIETQYF.

The chain employs TRBV6-5 and TRBJ1-2; 7 positions agree with TRBD1. The V gene's germline CDR1 is MNHEY and CDR2 SVGAGI. The CDR3 has 13 residues. V lost 6 bases to trimming and J lost 5 bases; unmatched junction nucleotides: 6. For the CDR3, the DNA is TGTGCCAGCAGCCTCGCAGGGGGGTATGGCTACACCTTC. It encodes CASSLAGGYGYTF.

About this clone: In the same sample, other DNA sequences code for this CDR3. The CDR3 region is CASSLQGAREKLFF. CDR3 nucleotide sequence: TGTGCCAGCAGCTTACAGGGGGCGCGGGAAAAACTGTTTTTT. The rearrangement uses TRBV7-9 and TRBJ1-4; 8 bases fit TRBD1. This CDR3 comprises 14 residues. Germline V CDR1 and CDR2: SEHNR, FQNEAQ (reference sequence). V lost 2 bases and J lost 8; bases outside the gene matches: 4.

This chain links TRBV5-1 with TRBJ2-3, with 8 bases fitting TRBD1. Germline CDR1 and CDR2: SGHRS and YFSETQ. The CDR3 has 18 residues. With 3 bases clipped from V and 2 bases from J, the junction kept 14 bases outside the gene matches. Here the CDR3 reads CASSSRPWDRRVTDTQYF. The DNA of the CDR3 is TGCGCCAGCAGCTCACGACCATGGGACAGGCGAGTCACAGATACGCAGTATTTT.

V usage is TRBV7-2 and J usage is TRBJ2-5; 9 bases align to TRBD1. V was clipped by 3 bases and J by 5 bases; unmatched bases: 7. The CDR3 consists of 15 residues. From germline, CDR1 is SGHTA and CDR2 FQGNSA. CDR3 amino acids: CASSLDRGFDETQYF. Written as DNA, the CDR3 is TGTGCCAGCAGCTTGGACAGGGGTTTCGATGAGACCCAGTACTTC. Supplemented by reference TRBV7-2 and TRBJ2-5, the full variable domain reads GAGVSQSPSNKVTEKGKDVELRCDPISGHTALYWYRQSLGQGLEFLIYFQGNSAPDKSGLPSDRFSAERTGGSVSTLTIQRTQQEDSAVYLCASSLDRGFDETQYFGPGTRLLVL.

This clone was observed once. The chain recombines TRBV27 with TRBJ2-3; 8 nucleotides align to TRBD2. CDR3 length: 14 amino acids. V shed 5 bases and J 4 bases; nucleotides not matched to a gene: 5. Germline CDR1 and CDR2: MNHEY and SMNVEV (reference sequence). This chain's CDR3 is CASSTLGLADTQYF. The CDR3 DNA reads as TGTGCCAGCAGTACCCTGGGACTAGCAGATACGCAGTATTTT.

This clone was detected only once. The chain links TRBV27 to TRBJ2-1, with 12 positions matching TRBD2. J was trimmed by 6 bases and V by 2 bases; bases with no gene match: 8. The CDR3 runs 17 residues. Germline V gene data show CDR1 as MNHEY and CDR2 as SMNVEV (reference sequence). CDR3 coding DNA: TGTGCCAGCAGTTTAGGCCCTAGCGGGGGGGCCATCAATGAGCAGTTCTTC. The encoded protein is CASSLGPSGGAINEQFF.

This chain joins TRBV4-3 and TRBJ1-4; D is perhaps TRBD1 (6 bases). V was pared by 2 bases and J by 5 bases, with 24 bases between. Germline V CDR1 and CDR2: LGHNA, YSLEER. The CDR3 is 19 amino acids. The CDR3 protein is CASSQMFWTALTPNEKLFF. CDR3 sequence (DNA): TGCGCCAGCAGCCAAATGTTTTGGACAGCTCTGACACCCAATGAAAAACTGTTTTTT.

The rearrangement links TRBV27 to TRBJ1-5, with D possibly TRBD1 on 6 matching bases. V lost 2 bases to trimming and J lost 3 bases, with 11 bases between them. Germline CDR1 MNHEY, CDR2 SMNVEV (reference sequence). The CDR3 has 15 residues. The CDR3, as DNA: TGTGCCAGCAGTTTAAACAGGGATCCCAATCAGCCCCAGCATTTT. Amino acid sequence: CASSLNRDPNQPQHF.

This rearrangement joins TRBV7-2 to TRBJ1-1, with a tentative D call TRBD1 (6 bases). Trimming cost V 7 bases and J 4 bases, with 13 bases left between them. Germline CDR1 is SGHTA and CDR2 is FQGNSA. The CDR3 is 13 amino acids. The CDR3 region is CASTLRGRTEAFF. CDR3 DNA sequence: TGTGCCAGCACCCTCAGGGGTCGCACTGAAGCTTTCTTT. The entire variable domain, with the rest obtained from reference TRBV7-2 and TRBJ1-1, is as follows: GAGVSQSPSNKVTEKGKDVELRCDPISGHTALYWYRQSLGQGLEFLIYFQGNSAPDKSGLPSDRFSAERTGGSVSTLTIQRTQQEDSAVYLCASTLRGRTEAFFGQGTRLTVV.

The chain joins TRBV7-6 to TRBJ2-1; possibly TRBD2 for D (7 bases). The CDR3 is 13 residues long. The V end lost 0 bases, the J end lost 13 bases, and 13 bases lay between the germline ends. Germline CDR1 reads SGHVS; CDR2 reads FNYEAQ. The chain's CDR3 is CASSLASGGAQFF. The CDR3 coding sequence is TGTGCCAGCAGCTTAGCGTCGGGGGGCGCCCAGTTCTTC. Full variable domain (outside the CDR3, taken from reference TRBV7-6 and TRBJ2-1): GAGVSQSPRYKVTKRGQDVALRCDPISGHVSLYWYRQALGQGPEFLTYFNYEAQQDKSGLPNDRFSAERPEGSISTLTIQRTEQRDSAMYRCASSLASGGAQFFGPGTRLTVL.

The gene calls are TRBV5-1 and TRBJ1-2, with 11 bases that match TRBD1. V shed 4 bases, J shed 3 bases, and the junction held 2 bases outside the gene matches. Germline V gene sequence: CDR1 SGHRS, CDR2 YFSETQ. This CDR3 is built from 14 residues. CDR3 amino acids: CASSLGQGDYGYTF. The CDR3 nucleotides are TGCGCCAGCAGCCTGGGACAGGGGGACTATGGCTACACCTTC. The full variable domain, with the rest looked up from reference TRBV5-1 and TRBJ1-2, is KAGVTQTPRYLIKTRGQQVTLSCSPISGHRSVSWYQQTPGQGLQFLFEYFSETQRNKGNFPGRFSGRQFSNSRSEMNVSTLELGDSALYLCASSLGQGDYGYTFGSGTRLTVV.

The chain has TRBV5-5 and TRBJ1-2; D is ambiguous. CDR1 and CDR2 from the germline V gene are SGHKS and YYEKEE (reference sequence). Deletions cut 1 base from V and 8 bases from J, with 12 bases between. The length of the CDR3 is 13 residues. DNA of the CDR3: TGTGCCAGCAGCTTGTCGGAATTTAGCGGCTACACCTTC. This sequence encodes CASSLSEFSGYTF.

This clone was seen once. This chain connects TRBV19 to TRBJ2-3, with 8 bases aligning to TRBD2. J was trimmed by 4 bases and V by 5 bases; bases with no gene match: 11. This CDR3 spans 16 amino acids. The germline V gene has CDR1 LNHDA and CDR2 SQIVND (reference sequence). The CDR3 region is CASSAFSGARADTQYF. The CDR3 coding sequence is TGTGCCAGTAGTGCCTTTAGCGGGGCCAGGGCAGATACGCAGTATTTT.

The rearrangement links TRBV28 to TRBJ1-2; D perhaps matches TRBD1 (6 bases). Trimming removed 3 bases at V and 2 bases at J, with 10 bases between. This CDR3 is built from 14 residues. In germline, CDR1 is MDHEN, CDR2 SYDVKM. The CDR3 here is CASSFPGQNYGYTF. In nucleotides, the CDR3 is TGTGCCAGCAGTTTCCCGGGACAAAACTATGGCTACACCTTC.

The rearrangement joins TRBV27 to TRBJ2-2, with D possibly matching TRBD2 (6 bases). This CDR3 spans 15 amino acids. The V and J ends lost 3 bases and 7 bases respectively, with 15 bases between them. Germline V CDR1 and CDR2: MNHEY, SMNVEV (reference sequence). The CDR3 coding sequence is TGTGCCAGCAGTTTTGGAAGGTCCGGGGGCGGGGAGCTGTTTTTT. Its protein product is CASSFGRSGGGELFF.